These 3 T cell receptor beta chains share one sample of origin, sequenced in a study of shared clonotypes between healthy human individuals (dated by TCRdb to about 2020). The library was obtained by the immunoSEQ multiplex PCR assay. In TCRdb, the immuneACCESS table is reduced to in-frame sequences with V and J assigned. These tables do not hold every clone; where another copy was compared, an unresolved V gene accounts for under half, and the others remain unexplained. Present in this sample are about 1 million clones, around 78% of which were seen just once. Approximately 0.5% of the sample is in the top ten clones. Material: memory CD4+ T cells from PBMCs. The intended sense of this specimen's cell subset or site label: CD45RA-negative fraction. Receptors were obtained from a man younger than 30 in good health. Some clones in this sample may be carry-over from other donors' samples.

This clone was observed at least ten times. The chain uses TRBV5-1 and TRBJ1-4; TRBD1 agrees at 7 bases. CDR1 and CDR2 (germline): SGHRS, YFSETQ. With 5 bases clipped from V and 4 bases from J, the junction kept 5 bases outside the gene matches. This CDR3 comprises 14 residues. In nucleotides, the CDR3 is TGCGCCAGCAGAGAGACAGGGTTTAATGAAAAACTGTTTTTT. Its translation is CASRETGFNEKLFF.

This clone occurred once. The chain combines TRBV9 with TRBJ2-7; D uncertain. CDR1 and CDR2 (germline): SGDLS, YYNGEE. V was trimmed by 2 bases and J by 3 bases, leaving 9 bases between them. The CDR3 length is 13 residues. As DNA, the CDR3 is TGTGCCAGCAGCGTCGAAGGGAACTACGAGCAGTACTTC. Protein: CASSVEGNYEQYF.

CDR3: CASSLGVSMDEQFF. The DNA of the CDR3 is TGTGCCAGCAGCTTGGGGGTTAGTATGGATGAGCAGTTCTTC. The chain uses TRBV5-4 and TRBJ2-1; no clear D gene. CDR3 length: 14 residues. Trimming left V 0 bases short and J 8 bases short, with 12 bases between. Germline loops: CDR1 SGHNT, CDR2 YYREEE (reference sequence).